This paragraph covers one T cell receptor (beta chain) sequence. The study recruited healthy Caucasian donors from Russia who were aged about 6 to 95. The sample belongs to a study of blood T cells in healthy people across ages. Primed by a sample-barcoded 5' primer and a J-beta primer mix, a second PCR proceeded for about 6 to 11 cycles. TCRdb recomputed calls from the 5' RACE reads with MiXCR, one row per CDR3 protein. The sample carries 1.5 million to 2 million distinct CDR3 sequences, 28% recorded once. The specimen was blood. The sequence derives from a woman in her twenties or thirties in good health.

The CDR3 protein is CASSQPDRTNTEAFF. CDR3 coding DNA: TGCGCCAGCAGCCAACCGGACAGAACGAACACTGAAGCTTTCTTT. This rearrangement joins TRBV4-1 to TRBJ1-1, with D perhaps TRBD1 (6 bases). V was pared by 2 bases and J by 1 base, with 11 bases between. Germline-derived CDR1 and CDR2 are MGHRA and YSYEKL. The CDR3 is made up of 15 amino acids.